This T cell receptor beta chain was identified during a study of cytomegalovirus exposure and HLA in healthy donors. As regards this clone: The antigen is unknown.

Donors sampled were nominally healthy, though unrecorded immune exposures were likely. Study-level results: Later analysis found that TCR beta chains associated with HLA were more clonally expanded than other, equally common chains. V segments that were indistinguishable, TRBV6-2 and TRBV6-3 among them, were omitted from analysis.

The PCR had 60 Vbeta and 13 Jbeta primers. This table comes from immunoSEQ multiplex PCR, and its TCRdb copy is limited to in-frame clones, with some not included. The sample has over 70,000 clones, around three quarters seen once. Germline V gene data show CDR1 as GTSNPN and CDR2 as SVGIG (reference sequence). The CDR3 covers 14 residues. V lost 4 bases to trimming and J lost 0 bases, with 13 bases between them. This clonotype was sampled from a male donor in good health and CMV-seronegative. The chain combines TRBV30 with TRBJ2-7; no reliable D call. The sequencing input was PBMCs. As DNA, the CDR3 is TGTGCCTGGACTCAGGTACCGAGCTCCTACGAGCAGTACTTC. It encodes CAWTQVPSSYEQYF.